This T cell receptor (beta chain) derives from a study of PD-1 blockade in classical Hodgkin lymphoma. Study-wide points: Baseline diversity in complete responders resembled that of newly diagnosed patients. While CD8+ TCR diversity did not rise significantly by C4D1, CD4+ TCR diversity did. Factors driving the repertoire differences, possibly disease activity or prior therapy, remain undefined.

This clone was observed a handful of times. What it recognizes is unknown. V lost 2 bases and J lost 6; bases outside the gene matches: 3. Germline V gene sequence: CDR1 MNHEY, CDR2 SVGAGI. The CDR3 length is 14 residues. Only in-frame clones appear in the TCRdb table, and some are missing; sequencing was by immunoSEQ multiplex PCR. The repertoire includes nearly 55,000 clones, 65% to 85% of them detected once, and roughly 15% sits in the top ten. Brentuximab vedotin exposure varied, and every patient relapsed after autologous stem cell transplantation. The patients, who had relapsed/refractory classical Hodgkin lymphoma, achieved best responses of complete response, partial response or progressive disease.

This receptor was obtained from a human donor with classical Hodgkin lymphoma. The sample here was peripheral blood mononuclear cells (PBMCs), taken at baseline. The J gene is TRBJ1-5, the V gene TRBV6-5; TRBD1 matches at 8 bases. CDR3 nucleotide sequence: TGTGCCAGCAGTTACCGGACAGGGATTCAGCCCCAGCATTTT. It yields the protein CASSYRTGIQPQHF.